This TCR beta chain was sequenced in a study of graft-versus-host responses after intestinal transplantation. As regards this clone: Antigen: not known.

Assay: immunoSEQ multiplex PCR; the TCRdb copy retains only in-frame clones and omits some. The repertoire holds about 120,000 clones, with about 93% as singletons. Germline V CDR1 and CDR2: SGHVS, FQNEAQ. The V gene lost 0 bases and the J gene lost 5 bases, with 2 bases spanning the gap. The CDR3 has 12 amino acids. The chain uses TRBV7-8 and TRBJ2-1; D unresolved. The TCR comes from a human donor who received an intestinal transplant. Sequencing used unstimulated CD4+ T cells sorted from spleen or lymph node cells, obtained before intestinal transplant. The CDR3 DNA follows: TGTGCCAGCAGCTTAGCCGACAATGAGCAGTTCTTC. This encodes CASSLADNEQFF.